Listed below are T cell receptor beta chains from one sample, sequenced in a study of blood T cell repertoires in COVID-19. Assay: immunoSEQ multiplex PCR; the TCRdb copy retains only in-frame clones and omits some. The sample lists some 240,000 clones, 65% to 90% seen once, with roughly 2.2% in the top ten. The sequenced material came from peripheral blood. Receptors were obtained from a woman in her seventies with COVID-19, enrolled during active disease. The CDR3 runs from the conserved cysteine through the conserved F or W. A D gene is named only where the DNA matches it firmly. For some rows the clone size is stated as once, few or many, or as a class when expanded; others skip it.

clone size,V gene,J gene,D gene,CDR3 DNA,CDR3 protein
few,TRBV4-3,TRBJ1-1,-,TGCGCCAGCAGCCAAGAGTCCGGGGGTTCCCAAATTTTGAACACTGAAGCTTTCTTT,CASSQESGGSQILNTEAFF
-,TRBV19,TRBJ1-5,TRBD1,TGTGCCAGTAGTATGACAGGGGGCTCGTATCAGCCCCAGCATTTT,CASSMTGGSYQPQHF
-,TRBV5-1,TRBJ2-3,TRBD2,TGCGCCAGCAGGACTAGCGGCACAGATACGCAGTATTTT,CASRTSGTDTQYF
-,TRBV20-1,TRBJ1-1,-,TGCAGTGCTAGTAATGAGGTGGGCACTGAAGCTTTCTTT,CSASNEVGTEAFF
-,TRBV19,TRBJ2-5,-,TGTGCCAGTAGTGGTTCCGGGAACCTGAAAGAGACCCAGTACTTC,CASSGSGNLKETQYF
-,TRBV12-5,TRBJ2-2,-,TGTGCTAGTGCCACCGACAGGCGCAAAGCCACCGGGGAGCTGTTTTTT,CASATDRRKATGELFF
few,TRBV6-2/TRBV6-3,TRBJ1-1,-,TGTGCCAGCAGCACCCGGCCCCGCGCCGGGAGGACGATGAACACTGAAGCTTTCTTT,CASSTRPRAGRTMNTEAFF
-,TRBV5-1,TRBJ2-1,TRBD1,TGCGCCAGCAGCTTGAACAGGGGGAATGAGCAGTTCTTC,CASSLNRGNEQFF
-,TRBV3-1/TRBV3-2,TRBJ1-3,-,TGTGCCAGCAGCCAAGCAGGGGCCGGGAACACCATATATTTT,CASSQAGAGNTIYF
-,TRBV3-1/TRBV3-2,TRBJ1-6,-,TGTGCCAGCAGCCTGGTGGGAGATGATTCACCCCTCCACTTT,CASSLVGDDSPLHF
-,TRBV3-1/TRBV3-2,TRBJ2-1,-,TGTGCCAGCAGCCAAGATTTTACTAGTGTCTATGAGCAGTTCTTC,CASSQDFTSVYEQFF
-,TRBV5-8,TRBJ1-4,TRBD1,TGTGCCAGCAGCTCACCGGGACAGGTCAATAATGAAAAACTGTTTTTT,CASSSPGQVNNEKLFF
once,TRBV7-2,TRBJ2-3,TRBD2,TGTGCCAGCAGCCCTAGCGGAGGCTCGCTGGCGCAGTATTTT,CASSPSGGSLAQYF
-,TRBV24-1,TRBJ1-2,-,TGTGCCACCAGCGGTCCTGGCGAGGGCTATGGCTACACCTTC,CATSGPGEGYGYTF
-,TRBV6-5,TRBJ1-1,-,TGTGCCAGCAGTTCCCGAGAGAAGAACACTGAAGCTTTCTTT,CASSSREKNTEAFF
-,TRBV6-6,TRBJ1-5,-,TGTGCCAGCCTTCTCAAGGCGGGTAATGGCAATCAGCCCCAGCATTTT,CASLLKAGNGNQPQHF
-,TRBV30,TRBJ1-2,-,TGTGCCTGGAGTCAACAGAAGCAAAGCTATGGCTACACCTTC,CAWSQQKQSYGYTF
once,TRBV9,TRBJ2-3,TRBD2,TGTGCCAGCAGCCCCCGCCGAGCGGGAGAGGGTGATACGCAGTATTTT,CASSPRRAGEGDTQYF
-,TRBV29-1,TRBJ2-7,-,TGCAGCGTTGACTTCACGGCGGCGGGCGAGCAGTACTTC,CSVDFTAAGEQYF
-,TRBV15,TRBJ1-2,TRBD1,TGTGCCTCGACAGGGGGTAACTATGGCTACACCTTC,CASTGGNYGYTF
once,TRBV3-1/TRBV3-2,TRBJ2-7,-,TGTGCCAGCAGCCAAGATCAGGGATTAACCTACGAGCAGTACTTC,CASSQDQGLTYEQYF
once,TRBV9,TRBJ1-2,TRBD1,TGTGCCAGTTCCCCCGGGACAGGACCTCTTACTAACTATGGCTACACCTTC,CASSPGTGPLTNYGYTF
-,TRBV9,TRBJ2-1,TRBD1,TGTGCCAGCAGTCACCGGGACAGGGAGGGCAATGAGCAGTTCTTC,CASSHRDREGNEQFF
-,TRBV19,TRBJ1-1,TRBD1,TGTGCCAGTAGTATCCGCGGACAGGGGGCGATTGACACTGAAGCTTTCTTT,CASSIRGQGAIDTEAFF
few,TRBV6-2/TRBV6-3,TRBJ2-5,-,TGTGCCAGCAGTTACTTCCACAGTTCAGAGACCCAGTACTTC,CASSYFHSSETQYF
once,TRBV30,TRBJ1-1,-,TGTGCCTGGAGTGTAGACAGGTTCCCTATGAACACTGAAGCTTTCTTT,CAWSVDRFPMNTEAFF
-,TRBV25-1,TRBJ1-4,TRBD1,TGTGCCAGCAGTGAAAGCCAGACAGGGTTTAATGAAAAACTGTTTTTT,CASSESQTGFNEKLFF
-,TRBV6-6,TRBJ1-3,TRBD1,TGTGCCAGCAGTCAACCCCCGGGACAGGGTACGGGAAACACCATATATTTT,CASSQPPGQGTGNTIYF
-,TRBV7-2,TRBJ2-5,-,TGTGCCAGCACCTCCTCAGAAGAGACCCAGTACTTC,CASTSSEETQYF
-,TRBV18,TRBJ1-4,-,TGTGCCAGCTCCCCGGGTGCCGATGAAAAACTGTTTTTT,CASSPGADEKLFF
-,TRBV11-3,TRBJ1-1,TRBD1,TGTGCCAGCAGCCCGCGTGGACAGGGGAGGCCTTTCTTT,CASSPRGQGRPFF
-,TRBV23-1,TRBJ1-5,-,TGCGCCAGCAGTCAACCCACAGGGAATAGCAATCAGCCCCAGCATTTT,CASSQPTGNSNQPQHF
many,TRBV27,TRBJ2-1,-,TGTGCCAGCAGTTTGACAGGCGAAGGGCCTGGCAATGAGCAGTTCTTC,CASSLTGEGPGNEQFF
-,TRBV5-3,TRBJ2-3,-,TGTGCCAGAAGCCCCGGTTGCAATCCAGATACGCAGTATTTT,CARSPGCNPDTQYF
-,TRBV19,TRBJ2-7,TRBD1,TGTGCCAGTAGCCAGGGGGTTGGAGCCTACGAGCAGTACTTC,CASSQGVGAYEQYF
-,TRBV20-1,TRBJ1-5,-,TGCAGTGCTAGTCCGGGAGATCAGCCCCAGCATTTT,CSASPGDQPQHF